The 28 T cell receptor beta chains presented below share a single source sample, sequenced in a study. In TCRdb, the 5' RACE reads were re-called with MiXCR into one record per CDR3 protein. The sample has about 8,000 distinct CDR3 sequences, roughly three fifths seen once; the top ten hold about 6%. Treg sorting used a CD4+CD25+CD127-/low gate. Sequencing was carried out using Tregs sorted from a lymph node. The receptor source for this set is a female donor with breast cancer.

The chain employs TRBV11-2 and TRBJ2-1; D unresolved. Germline V gene lookup returns CDR1 SGHAT and CDR2 FQNNGV. Trimming took off 8 bases at V and 7 bases at J, with 9 bases between the two ends. The CDR3 runs 11 residues. This CDR3 is CASRFRNEQFF. Here the CDR3 DNA reads TGTGCCAGCCGATTTCGGAATGAGCAGTTCTTC.

This clonotype was picked up one time. The CDR3 sequence: CASSFWTSSSADTQYF. The CDR3 bases are TGTGCCAGCAGCTTCTGGACTAGCTCGAGCGCAGATACGCAGTATTTT. The genes are TRBV7-2 and TRBJ2-3, with 8 bases lining up with TRBD2. J lost 4 bases, V lost 3 bases, and 9 bases had no gene match. CDR3 length: 16 residues. Germline V gene lookup returns CDR1 SGHTA and CDR2 FQGNSA. The variable domain in full, completed from reference TRBV7-2 and TRBJ2-3, reads GAGVSQSPSNKVTEKGKDVELRCDPISGHTALYWYRQSLGQGLEFLIYFQGNSAPDKSGLPSDRFSAERTGGSVSTLTIQRTQQEDSAVYLCASSFWTSSSADTQYFGPGTRLTVL.

V gene TRBV6-2 or TRBV6-3 combines with J gene TRBJ1-5, with D perhaps TRBD1 (5 bases). V dropped 6 bases and J dropped 1 base, with 10 bases sitting between them. The CDR3 totals 14 residues. Germline V CDR1 and CDR2: MNHEY, SVGEGT. The CDR3 reads CASSRRTSNQPQHF. CDR3 in DNA: TGTGCCAGCAGCCGACGGACAAGCAATCAGCCCCAGCATTTT.

This clonotype was counted between two and nine times. CDR3 in amino acids: CSARRGRPGQDLGAYGYTF. The CDR3 nucleotides read TGCAGTGCTAGACGGGGAAGGCCGGGACAGGATTTGGGGGCATATGGCTACACCTTC. The rearrangement links TRBV20-1 to TRBJ1-2, with TRBD1 matching 8 bases. The CDR3 covers 19 residues. The germline V gene encodes CDR1 DFQATT and CDR2 SNEGSKA (reference sequence). Losses at the gene ends were 2 bases for V and 5 bases for J; bases not matched to a gene: 22.

The gene calls are TRBV20-1 and TRBJ2-3; 10 positions match TRBD2. Germline CDR1 and CDR2: DFQATT and SNEGSKA (reference sequence). The CDR3 runs to 15 residues. For the CDR3, the DNA is TGCGGCGAGGAATTGAGCGGGAGGGCCCGAGATACGCAGTATTTT. This encodes CGEELSGRARDTQYF.

The rearrangement joins TRBV12-3 or TRBV12-4 to TRBJ2-7; 9 bases line up with TRBD1. The length of the CDR3 is 16 residues. J was trimmed by 0 bases and V by 6 bases; bases with no gene match: 9. CDR3 amino acids: CASSFRGDRASYEQYF. The CDR3 DNA reads TGTGCCAGCAGCTTTCGGGGGGACAGGGCCTCCTACGAGCAGTACTTC.

The chain's CDR3 is CSAREMGLGVEQFF. The CDR3 DNA reads TGCAGTGCTAGAGAAATGGGACTAGGGGTTGAGCAGTTCTTC. The chain uses TRBV20-1 and TRBJ2-1, with 8 bases fitting TRBD2. The CDR3 is 14 residues long. Germline V CDR1 and CDR2: DFQATT, SNEGSKA (reference sequence). The trim removed 0 bases at V and 9 bases at J, leaving 7 bases unmatched.

V is TRBV9 and J is TRBJ2-1; possibly TRBD1 or TRBD2 for D (5 bases each). Germline CDR1 is SGDLS and CDR2 is YYNGEE. The CDR3 consists of 14 residues. Trimming left V 2 bases short and J 8 bases short, with 14 bases between. In DNA form, the CDR3 reads TGTGCCAGCAGCGTTTCAGGGAGTCTCGATGAGCAGTTCTTC. It codes for CASSVSGSLDEQFF.

Regarding this clonotype: The junction does not match germline at one end; this may be a read error. CDR3 in amino acids: CSASLTGSGNQHQHF. The CDR3 DNA reads as TGCAGTGCTTCCTTGACAGGGTCGGGCAATCAGCACCAGCATTTT. The J gene is TRBJ1-5, the V gene TRBV20-1; TRBD1 aligns across 7 bases. The CDR3 has 15 amino acids. Germline values: CDR1 DFQATT, CDR2 SNEGSKA (reference sequence).

The chain joins TRBV7-9 to TRBJ2-5; no definite D call. Germline loops: CDR1 SEHNR, CDR2 FQNEAQ (reference sequence). V was cut by 3 bases and J by 5 bases, with 10 bases left in between. The CDR3 extends over 13 amino acids. CDR3 nucleotides: TGTGCCAGCAGCTTCAAGAGCTGGGAGACCCAGTACTTC. Translating it yields CASSFKSWETQYF.

The chain couples TRBV7-3 to TRBJ2-1; a possible D gene is TRBD2 (5 bases). Trimming pared 5 bases from V and 5 bases from J, leaving 13 bases between. The length of the CDR3 is 14 residues. Germline CDR1 and CDR2: SGHTA and FQGTGA. CDR3 sequence (DNA): TGTGCCAGCAGCCGCGAGGGCTACAACAATGAGCAGTTCTTC. It yields the protein CASSREGYNNEQFF. The full variable domain, rest sourced from reference TRBV7-3 and TRBJ2-1, is GAGVSQTPSNKVTEKGKYVELRCDPISGHTALYWYRQSLGQGPEFLIYFQGTGAADDSGLPNDRFFAVRPEGSVSTLKIQRTERGDSAVYLCASSREGYNNEQFFGPGTRLTVL.

The chain recombines TRBV20-1 with TRBJ1-2; 10 bases fit TRBD1. Germline values: CDR1 DFQATT, CDR2 SNEGSKA (reference sequence). Trimming at V came to 6 bases and at J to 8 bases, leaving 9 bases not matched to a gene. This CDR3 region has 13 residues. As DNA, the CDR3 is TGCAGTGCCGAGTTAGGACAGGGGGACGGCTACACCTTC. This gives the protein CSAELGQGDGYTF.

The chain couples TRBV2 to TRBJ2-1; 8 nucleotides match TRBD2. In germline, CDR1 is SNHLY, CDR2 FYNNEI. The CDR3 length is 16 residues. With 6 bases clipped from V and 3 bases from J, the junction kept 10 bases outside the gene matches. CDR3 region: CASRQTSGSFYNEQFF. The CDR3 coding sequence is TGTGCCAGCAGGCAAACCAGCGGGAGTTTCTACAATGAGCAGTTCTTC.

This clonotype showed up just a few times. The gene calls are TRBV28 and TRBJ1-6; D is unresolved. CDR3 size: 13 residues. Germline V gene data show CDR1 as MDHEN and CDR2 as SYDVKM. The V end lost 3 bases, the J end lost 10 bases, and 10 bases lay between the germline ends. CDR3 region: CASSFGLGSPLHF. The CDR3 nucleotides are TGTGCCAGCAGTTTTGGCCTGGGGTCACCCCTCCACTTT.

This clonotype has only a few counts. This sequence joins TRBV7-2 and TRBJ2-1; no reliable D call. The CDR3 is made up of 11 amino acids. Germline V gene sequence: CDR1 SGHTA, CDR2 FQGNSA. The V end lost 4 bases, the J end lost 10 bases, and 8 bases lay between the germline ends. In DNA, the CDR3 is TGTGCCAGCAGCTCCTTTTTGGAGCAGTTCTTC. This encodes CASSSFLEQFF.

The chain has TRBV20-1 and TRBJ1-2; TRBD1 might be the D (5 bases). Germline V gene sequence: CDR1 DFQATT, CDR2 SNEGSKA (reference sequence). This CDR3 contains 13 residues. Trimming left V 0 bases short and J 4 bases short, with 9 bases between. DNA for the CDR3: TGCAGTGCTAGAGATGCCAGGGTCTATGGCTACACCTTC. Amino acids: CSARDARVYGYTF.

This clonotype was counted only a few times. The chain has TRBV20-1 and TRBJ2-5; no reliable D call. V was trimmed by 3 bases and J by 5 bases, leaving 13 bases between them. The CDR3 consists of 13 residues. Per germline, CDR1 DFQATT and CDR2 SNEGSKA (reference sequence). This chain's CDR3 is CSARRQSVETQYF. As DNA, the CDR3 is TGCAGTGCTAGGCGGCAGTCGGTTGAGACCCAGTACTTC.

This sequence joins TRBV20-1 and TRBJ2-7; 10 bases map to TRBD1. The length of the CDR3 is 15 residues. The V gene end was trimmed by 6 bases and the J gene end by 4 bases; junction bases not matched to a gene: 12. Per germline, CDR1 DFQATT and CDR2 SNEGSKA (reference sequence). The CDR3 coding sequence is TGCAGTGCCTCTAATCCCGGACAGGGGGGTTACGAGCAGTACGTC. Translated: CSASNPGQGGYEQYV.

As for this clonotype: This could be a read error, since a much larger clone is one nucleotide away. This chain joins TRBV5-5 and TRBJ2-3; weak D call: TRBD1 (6 bases). CDR1 is SGHKS, CDR2 YYEKEE, per germline (reference sequence). This CDR3 contains 14 residues. The V end lost 7 bases, the J end lost 2 bases, and 14 bases lay between the germline ends. The CDR3 loop is CASAGTRDTDTQYF. CDR3 DNA: TGTGCCAGCGCCGGGACAAGGGACACAGATACGCAGTATTTT.

The chain employs TRBV5-4 and TRBJ2-7; possible D gene TRBD2, 6 bases. CDR1 and CDR2 (germline): SGHNT, YYREEE (reference sequence). V dropped 1 base and J dropped 6 bases, with 14 bases sitting between them. The length of the CDR3 is 14 residues. CDR3 nucleotide sequence: TGTGCCAGCAGCTTGCTGGGCGGGGCCCCCGAGCAGTACTTC. Amino acid sequence: CASSLLGGAPEQYF.

The rearrangement links TRBV29-1 to TRBJ1-1; 10 bases agree with TRBD1. This CDR3 region has 13 residues. Germline values: CDR1 SQVTM, CDR2 ANQGSEA. Losses at the gene ends were 5 bases for V and 3 bases for J; bases not matched to a gene: 3. CDR3 sequence (DNA): TGCAGCGTTCCCGGGACAGGGGACACTGAAGCTTTCTTT. Amino acid sequence: CSVPGTGDTEAFF.

The table lists this clonotype with a few counts. This chain uses TRBV4-2 with TRBJ2-1, with 9 bases aligning to TRBD2. There are 18 residues in the CDR3. V dropped 2 bases and J dropped 2; count of bases not matched to a gene: 10. From germline, CDR1 is LGHNA and CDR2 YNFKEQ. CDR3 nucleotides: TGTGCCAGCAGCCAACCGCTCCCAGCGGGAGGAGCCTACAATGAGCAGTTCTTC. It translates to CASSQPLPAGGAYNEQFF.

V and J are TRBV11-3 and TRBJ2-2; possible D gene TRBD2, 5 bases. Germline V gives CDR1 SGHNT, CDR2 YENEEA. V lost 4 bases and J lost 2, with 17 bases in between. The CDR3 runs to 17 residues. CDR3 sequence (DNA): TGTGCCAGCAGCTCCCCCCCCGGGAAATTCAACACCGGGGAGCTGTTTTTT. Its protein is CASSSPPGKFNTGELFF.

J is TRBJ1-1 and V is TRBV20-1; unclear D gene. Germline V gives CDR1 DFQATT, CDR2 SNEGSKA (reference sequence). This CDR3 spans 14 amino acids. V lost 2 bases, J lost 2 bases, and 12 bases lay in between. The CDR3 nucleotides are TGCAGTGCTAGATCTCGGATTATAAACACTGAAGCTTTCTTT. It encodes CSARSRIINTEAFF.

The chain carries TRBV9 and TRBJ2-2, with a tentative D call TRBD1 (6 bases). The CDR3 runs to 18 residues. V shed 0 bases and J shed 0 bases, with 15 bases lying between them. The germline gives CDR1 SGDLS, CDR2 YYNGEE. The CDR3 here is CASSVAPRGVANTGELFF. CDR3 nucleotide sequence: TGTGCCAGCAGCGTAGCCCCCAGGGGAGTCGCGAACACCGGGGAGCTGTTTTTT.

V and J are TRBV4-2 and TRBJ2-6; D not certain. This CDR3 region has 16 residues. Trimming shortened V by 0 bases and J by 1 base, and 7 bases separated the two germline ends. Germline values: CDR1 LGHNA, CDR2 YNFKEQ. CDR3 DNA sequence: TGTGCCAGCAGCCAAGATCCTCAATCTGGGGCCAACGTCCTGACTTTC. This codes for CASSQDPQSGANVLTF.

There are a few counts of this clonotype. V gene TRBV4-3 combines with J gene TRBJ2-7; tentatively, D is TRBD1 (5 bases). The length of the CDR3 is 18 residues. V was cut by 3 bases and J by 6 bases, with 27 bases left in between. Looked up from germline, CDR1 is LGHNA and CDR2 is YSLEER. For the CDR3, the DNA is TGCGCCAGCAGCCAGTGGCATCCTCTGGGGCCAATGTCATTCGAGCAGTACTTC. Its translation: CASSQWHPLGPMSFEQYF.

The CDR3 bases are TGTGCCACCAGCAGGCACCAGGGGATGCGTGAAAAACTGTTTTTT. Translating it yields CATSRHQGMREKLFF. J is TRBJ1-4 and V is TRBV15; perhaps TRBD1 as D (6 bases). The CDR3 sequence is 15 residues long. Trimming cost V 3 bases and J 7 bases, with 15 bases left between them. CDR1 LNHNV and CDR2 YYDKDF come from the germline V gene (reference sequence).